This TCR beta chain is from a study of blood T cell repertoires in COVID-19. Some clones are missing from TCRdb's copy, which holds only in-frame ones; the method was immunoSEQ multiplex PCR. This sample carries about 61,000 clones, 70% to 90% of them seen once, and the ten largest clones take roughly 14%. The CDR3 extends over 13 amino acids. V lost 3 bases to trimming and J lost 5 bases, with 11 bases between them. Looked up from germline, CDR1 is LNHDA and CDR2 is SQIVND (reference sequence). The chain combines TRBV19 with TRBJ2-7; D remains unclear. The origin of this receptor is a human donor in a cohort sampled during active COVID-19. The sample taken for sequencing was peripheral blood. The CDR3 here is CASSMSSVDEQYF. CDR3 nucleotide sequence: TGTGCCAGTAGTATGAGCTCCGTGGACGAGCAGTACTTC.